This entry features one TCR beta chain sequence. Its antigen is unidentified. Looked up from germline, CDR1 is SGHRS and CDR2 is YFSETQ. The CDR3 totals 15 residues. V gave up 4 bases and J gave up 1 base, with 14 bases separating them. The data originate from a study of CD8 T cells in ankylosing spondylitis. General observations from the study: Ankylosing spondylitis blood seemed to carry a telltale TCR beta motif made of roughly eight highly homologous variants. Reactive arthritis synovial fluid and blood previously showed some of these motif variants.

One entry per CDR3 protein results from TCRdb running MiXCR on the 5' RACE reads. The data show a few hundred thousand distinct CDR3 sequences, with 7.5% to 9% seen just once and more than 14% held by the top ten. This receptor was identified in a male donor with ankylosing spondylitis. The sequenced sample consisted of blood, either unsorted or a sorted T cell fraction (not recorded which). This chain joins TRBV5-1 and TRBJ2-5; TRBD1 or TRBD2 may be the D gene (6 bases each). The CDR3 bases are TGCGCCAGCAGCCATCGGGGGACACTCCAAGAGACCCAGTACTTC. It specifies CASSHRGTLQETQYF. Looking up the rest from reference TRBV5-1 and TRBJ2-5 gives the full variable domain: KAGVTQTPRYLIKTRGQQVTLSCSPISGHRSVSWYQQTPGQGLQFLFEYFSETQRNKGNFPGRFSGRQFSNSRSEMNVSTLELGDSALYLCASSHRGTLQETQYFGPGTRLLVL.